This TCR beta chain stems from a study of blood T cells in healthy people across ages. About 9.9 milliliters of peripheral blood were drawn from each donor. PBMCs, at least 7 million per sample, were isolated. The use of a sample-barcoded 5' primer and a J-beta primer mix characterized a second PCR of roughly 6 to 11 cycles. Each CDR3 protein gets one entry after TCRdb re-called the 5' RACE reads with MiXCR. The top ten hold approximately 18% of the sample, which has fewer than 1,000,000 distinct CDR3 sequences, about 47% seen once. The V gene's germline CDR1 is MGHDK and CDR2 SYGVNS. CDR3 length equals 15 residues. Deletions cut 6 bases from V and 2 bases from J, with 17 bases between.

The rearrangement joins TRBV25-1 to TRBJ2-7; perhaps D is TRBD1 or TRBD2 (5 bases each). This TCR came from a man older than 75 in good health. The sequenced sample consisted of blood. As DNA, the CDR3 is TGTGCCAGCAGGGAACCGGGACGGGGAGCCTACGAGCAGTACTTC. This gives the protein CASREPGRGAYEQYF.